The clone carrying this T cell receptor (beta chain) was seen repeatedly, ten times or more. The antigen remains undetermined. The data originate from a study of blood T cells in healthy people across ages. The V gene's germline CDR1 is SGHAT and CDR2 FQDESV (reference sequence). Unmatched junction bases numbered 7, after V lost 5 bases and J lost 0 bases. The CDR3 is made up of 15 amino acids. PBMCs were isolated at a quantity of at least 6 million per sample. Through a sample-barcoded 5' primer and a J-beta primer mix, a second PCR was run for roughly 6 to 12 cycles. TCRdb recomputed calls from the 5' RACE reads with MiXCR, one row per CDR3 protein. The table lists about 680,000 distinct CDR3 sequences, around 49% of them singletons. Findings and caveats of the study: It was the long-lived donors that had more naive CD4+ cells and higher diversity than aged donors.

This sequence originates from a woman aged 60-75 years in good health. The chain recombines TRBV11-1 with TRBJ2-7; 7 bases are shared with TRBD1. The sample comprised blood. CDR3 region: CASSPRGFNSYEQYF. DNA of the CDR3: TGTGCCAGCAGCCCCAGGGGGTTCAACTCCTACGAGCAGTACTTC.